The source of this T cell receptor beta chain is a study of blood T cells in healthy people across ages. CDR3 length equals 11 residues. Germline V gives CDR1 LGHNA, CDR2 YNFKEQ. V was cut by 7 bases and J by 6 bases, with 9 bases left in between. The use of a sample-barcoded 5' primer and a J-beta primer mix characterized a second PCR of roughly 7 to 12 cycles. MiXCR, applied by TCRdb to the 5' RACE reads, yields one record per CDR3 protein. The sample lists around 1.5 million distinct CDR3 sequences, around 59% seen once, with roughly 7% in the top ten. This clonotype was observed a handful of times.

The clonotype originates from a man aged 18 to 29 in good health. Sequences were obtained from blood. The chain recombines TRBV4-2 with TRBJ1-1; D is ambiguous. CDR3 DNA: TGTGCCAGCACCCAGGACTCTGAAGCTTTCTTT. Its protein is CASTQDSEAFF.